These T cell receptor beta chains were read from a single sample in a study of blood T cells in healthy people across ages. TCRdb ran MiXCR on the 5' RACE reads and lists one entry per CDR3 protein. The sample lists some 1.5 million distinct CDR3 sequences, approximately 39% seen once, with just over 4% in the top ten. The sequencing sample was made of blood. Every receptor here comes from a woman between 18 and 30 years old in good health. Each CDR3 is given with its conserved first and last residue. The D gene is left open where the match is weak. Not every row has a clone size; where given, it reads once, few, many or a size class.

>TRBV11-2|15|NA|TRBJ1-1|NA
TGTGCCAGCAGCTCTCAGGACAAGTGGGACACTGAAGCTTTCTTT
CASSSQDKWDTEAFF
>TRBV5-1|14|TRBD2|TRBJ2-1|many
TGCGCCAGCAGTAGCGGGGGGGCTTACAATGAGCAGTTCTTC
CASSSGGAYNEQFF
>TRBV29-1|12|NA|TRBJ1-1|once
TGCAGCGGGGGGAACAGGGAGGCTGAAGCTTTCTTT
CSGGNREAEAFF
>TRBV27|15|NA|TRBJ1-6|few
TGTGCCAGCAGTTGGACGGGGAGCTATAATTCACCCCTCCACTTT
CASSWTGSYNSPLHF
>TRBV4-3|13|TRBD1|TRBJ1-4|NA
TGCGCCAGCGCAGGACAGGGAAGGGAAAAACTGTTTTTT
CASAGQGREKLFF
>TRBV7-9|15|NA|TRBJ2-3|few
TGTGCCAGCTCCTCAGCTCTCCGGAGCGCAGATACGCAGTATTTT
CASSSALRSADTQYF
>TRBV20-1|13|NA|TRBJ2-1|many
TGCAGTGCTAGTCCGAGCTCCTACAATGAGCAGTTCTTC
CSASPSSYNEQFF
>TRBV6-1|13|NA|TRBJ2-5|NA
TGTGCCAGCAGTGAAGGTTGGCAGAAGACCCAGTACTTC
CASSEGWQKTQYF
>TRBV6-5|13|NA|TRBJ2-7|NA
TGTGCCAGCAGTTACGGGGTTCAGTACGAGCAGTACTTC
CASSYGVQYEQYF
>TRBV19|16|TRBD1|TRBJ1-5|once
TGTGCCAGTAGTATATCTGGCAGGGGGCGTAATCAGCCCCAGCATTTT
CASSISGRGRNQPQHF
>TRBV5-1|14|TRBD1|TRBJ2-3|many
TGCGCCAGCAGCTCAAGCACAGGGGGAGATACGCAGTATTTT
CASSSSTGGDTQYF
>TRBV20-1|13|NA|TRBJ2-7|NA
TGCAGTGCTAGGGTCGGGGACCCGGGTCCCCAGTACTTC
CSARVGDPGPQYF
>TRBV7-9|14|NA|TRBJ1-2|NA
TGTGCCAGCAGCCCACCGGGAGCATCTTATGGCTACACCTTC
CASSPPGASYGYTF
>TRBV24-1|18|TRBD1|TRBJ2-1|NA
TGTGCCACCAGTGACATGAGGGGAGGGACAGGGATGATCGATGAGCAGTTCTTC
CATSDMRGGTGMIDEQFF
>TRBV4-3|16|TRBD1|TRBJ1-2|NA
TGCGCCAGCAGCCCTAGGGACAGCTTGAGGGGCTATGGCTACACCTTC
CASSPRDSLRGYGYTF
>TRBV20-1|14|NA|TRBJ2-1|NA
TGCAGTGCTAGCGCGAGGCGCGCCTACAATGAGCAGTTCTTC
CSASARRAYNEQFF
>TRBV9|15|NA|TRBJ1-1|NA
TGTGCCAGCAGCGTCGGACTAAGGGGGGACACTGAAGCTTTCTTT
CASSVGLRGDTEAFF
>TRBV5-1|15|TRBD1|TRBJ1-2|NA
TGCGCCAGCAGCCCGCTGACAGGGGGCAACTATGGCTGCACCTTC
CASSPLTGGNYGCTF
>TRBV7-9|16|TRBD2|TRBJ2-4|few
TGTGCCAGCAGTTCGGATCGGACTAGCCAGCAAAACATTCAGTACTTC
CASSSDRTSQQNIQYF
>TRBV29-1|12|NA|TRBJ1-5|few
TGCAGCGTTAGAGATGGACAACAGCCCCAGCATTTT
CSVRDGQQPQHF
>TRBV5-5|13|NA|TRBJ1-1|once
TGTGCCAGCAGCTTGGCTGGACCCGAGGCCGCTTTCTTT
CASSLAGPEAAFF
>TRBV4-3|16|NA|TRBJ2-7|few
TGCGCCAGCAGCCAAGAAATACAGGGCCGATTGAACGAGCAGTACTTC
CASSQEIQGRLNEQYF
>TRBV28|16|NA|TRBJ2-5|few
TGTGCCAGCAGTTCGACCCTCCAGGTTGGGGAAGAGACCCAGTACTTC
CASSSTLQVGEETQYF
>TRBV27|13|TRBD2|TRBJ2-1|NA
TGTGCCAGCAGTGCCCGACTAGCAGGCGAGCAGTTCTTC
CASSARLAGEQFF
>TRBV12-3/TRBV12-4|16|TRBD1|TRBJ2-3|NA
TGTGCCAGCACCGGACAGGGTACATTACACACAGATACGCAGTATTTT
CASTGQGTLHTDTQYF
>TRBV6-2/TRBV6-3|14|NA|TRBJ1-2|NA
TGTGCCAGCAGTTACTTAGGAAGGCGCTATGGCTACACCTTC
CASSYLGRRYGYTF
>TRBV28|16|NA|TRBJ2-5|few
TGTGCCAGCAGTTCCCCCATTGGGGAGAGGTATCTGTGGCAGTACTTC
CASSSPIGERYLWQYF
>TRBV20-1|15|TRBD2|TRBJ2-5|few
TGCAGTGCTAACCTAGCGGGGGGACTCCAAGAGACCCAGTACTTC
CSANLAGGLQETQYF
>TRBV7-2|13|NA|TRBJ1-1|many
TGTGCCAGCAGCCAACCCAAGGGCACTGAAGCTTTCTTT
CASSQPKGTEAFF